The text below deals with one T cell receptor beta chain. This receptor's antigen is unknown. No base quality values were provided; no much bigger clone lies one nucleotide off. These data are taken from a study of blood T cell repertoires in COVID-19 (dated by TCRdb to about 2020). In the study overall: Samples covering the acute and convalescent phases of COVID-19 were provided by collaborators in the United States, Italy and Spain. The material from the prospective study consisted of cDNA or gDNA derived from T cells, B-cell-depleted T cells, or PBMCs. Subjects who had been exposed to COVID-19, were actively infected with it, or had recovered from it provided the deeply sampled blood TCRbeta repertoires that made up the dataset. A freely available public database, intended as a resource for researchers studying the immune response to SARS-CoV-2, is where the repertoires were released. The samples were drawn from two sources: the first 160 participants of the ongoing ImmuneRACE study, and 950 to 1,500 subjects contributed by 6 global collaborators. Sample metadata almost always included a de-identified subject ID, COVID-19 status, age in years and sex. Where available, HLA class I and class II types were obtained from metadata supplied by the sample provider rather than from assay-based typing.

At one collaborating source in Seattle, patients were enrolled during active infection and were followed longitudinally through the course of disease. Collaborating institutions collected whole blood in K2EDTA tubes following their own protocols. For TCRbeta analysis, collaborators shipped samples in one of three forms: frozen whole blood, isolated PBMCs, or DNA extracted from either of those sample types. Overall study outcomes, separate from this receptor: The amount of clinical and demographic metadata varied by source and participant and was provided uncurated.

TCRbeta CDR3 regions were amplified from genomic DNA using the immunoSEQ Assay, a bias-controlled multiplex PCR. Regarding the original processing steps: The number of nucleated cells in each sample was estimated by amplification of reference gene primers within the assay. To quantify the absolute abundance of each unique TCRbeta CDR3 rearrangement, sequence reads were collapsed and filtered. For each sample, productive Simpson clonality was calculated as the square root of Simpson's diversity index over productive rearrangements. The table was pulled from immuneACCESS by TCRdb, which kept in-frame rearrangements only. Such tables lose some clones; where checked, under half of the loss comes from unresolved V genes, and the rest has no known cause. The V and J calls and clone size come from that table; D and trimming were worked out from the DNA. The table for this sample lists roughly 340,000 clones; about 90% of them were counted only once. Of the sample, about 6.3% is held by the ten largest clones.

Counted from cysteine to phenylalanine, this CDR3 has 18 amino acids. The only DNA kept is the CDR3, 54 bases in frame from the first base. Unmatched junction bases come to 11, with V trimmed by 3 bases and J by 3 bases. Reading the germline V gene (reference sequence) gives CDR1 DFQATT and CDR2 SNEGSKA. Recombination joined TRBV20-1 with TRBJ2-3; 14 central nucleotides agree with TRBD2. Sequenced sample: peripheral blood. This TCR derives from a woman aged 50 to 60 with COVID-19, enrolled during active disease. The encoded CDR3 is CSASGGGTSGSRTDTQYF. The DNA sequence reads TGCAGTGCTAGTGGGGGGGGGACTAGCGGGAGTAGAACAGATACGCAGTATTTT.